The 16 T cell receptor beta chains below all came from one sample that was sequenced in a study of T-cell memory formation after mild COVID-19. TCRdb ran MiXCR on the 5' RACE reads and lists one entry per CDR3 protein. The sample shows some 100,000 distinct CDR3 sequences, over 8.5% of them seen only once. Sequencing was performed on PBMCs or a T cell subset sorted from them (not recorded which). Receptors originate from a man between 18 and 35 years old who had mild COVID-19 (a few samples of this study predate the infection). Cell type and time point are not known.

The chain recombines TRBV6-2 or TRBV6-3 with TRBJ2-1; 10 bases are shared with TRBD2. Unmatched junction bases numbered 12, after V lost 5 bases and J lost 8 bases. The CDR3 length is 16 residues. Germline V lookup: CDR1 MNHEY, CDR2 SVGEGT. CDR3 sequence reads: CASSPTAGGVHHEQFF. CDR3 sequence (DNA): TGTGCCAGCAGTCCTACAGCGGGGGGGGTACACCATGAGCAGTTCTTC.

The J gene is TRBJ2-1, the V gene TRBV12-3 or TRBV12-4, with 10 bases fitting TRBD2. The V and J ends lost 5 bases and 10 bases, in that order; junction bases with no gene match: 8. The CDR3 totals 14 residues. This CDR3 reads CASSPHLAGEEQFF. The DNA for the CDR3 is TGTGCCAGCAGTCCACATCTAGCGGGGGAGGAGCAGTTCTTC.

This clonotype was observed at least ten times. V is TRBV24-1 and J is TRBJ2-7; D is unclear. The germline gives CDR1 KGHDR, CDR2 SFDVKD. The V gene lost 0 bases and the J gene lost 9 bases, with 17 bases spanning the gap. The CDR3 is 15 residues long. The CDR3 DNA reads as TGTGCCACCAGTGATTTGTCGAGTTCTTCCTTCCGGCAGTACTTC. Translated: CATSDLSSSSFRQYF.

V and J are TRBV5-6 and TRBJ2-7, with D possibly being TRBD1 (5 bases). The CDR3 contains 16 residues. Trimming removed 4 bases at V and 1 base at J, with 18 bases between. Per germline, CDR1 SGHDT and CDR2 YYEEEE. The chain's CDR3 is CASSVQPPTVSYEQYV. DNA for the CDR3: TGTGCCAGCAGCGTTCAACCACCGACAGTTTCCTACGAGCAGTACGTC.

V usage is TRBV3-1 and J usage is TRBJ2-3; 9 nucleotides line up with TRBD2. The CDR3 runs to 16 residues. From germline, CDR1 is LGHDT and CDR2 YNNKEL (reference sequence). J lost 7 bases, V lost 3 bases, and 11 bases had no gene match. The CDR3 loop reads CASSHRGAGGPHTQYF. As DNA, the CDR3 is TGTGCCAGCAGCCACCGCGGGGCGGGGGGGCCGCATACGCAGTATTTT.

The chain couples TRBV4-1 to TRBJ2-1; D gene unclear. This CDR3 contains 14 residues. Germline V gene sequence: CDR1 MGHRA, CDR2 YSYEKL. V lost 0 bases and J lost 4, with 7 bases in between. DNA for the CDR3: TGCGCCAGCAGCCAAGAAGAAGAGTACAATGAGCAGTTCTTC. Its protein is CASSQEEEYNEQFF.

This clonotype has more than one count but fewer than ten. The chain joins TRBV30 to TRBJ2-7; D is perhaps TRBD2 (6 bases). V was pared by 3 bases and J by 0 bases, with 9 bases between. The CDR3 sequence is 13 residues long. Germline values: CDR1 GTSNPN, CDR2 SVGIG (reference sequence). The CDR3 loop reads CAWSRESSYEQYF. CDR3 DNA sequence: TGTGCCTGGAGCCGGGAGAGCTCCTACGAGCAGTACTTC.

The V and J genes are TRBV5-1 and TRBJ2-1; D is perhaps TRBD2 (5 bases). Deletions cut 1 base from V and 6 bases from J, with 11 bases between. CDR1 is SGHRS and CDR2 is YFSETQ in the germline V gene. The CDR3 contains 14 residues. The chain's CDR3 is CASSLWTRGNEQFF. The CDR3, as DNA: TGCGCCAGCAGCTTGTGGACCCGGGGCAATGAGCAGTTCTTC.

This clonotype was recorded a few times. The chain carries TRBV5-5 and TRBJ2-7, with unresolved D. CDR3 length: 16 amino acids. Germline lookup yields CDR1 SGHKS and CDR2 YYEKEE (reference sequence). Trimming pared 4 bases from V and 6 bases from J, leaving 23 bases between. For the CDR3, the DNA is TGTGCCAGCAGCCCCATCGGAGAGGAGTTGGAATCCGAGCAGTACTTC. Protein sequence: CASSPIGEELESEQYF.

This rearrangement joins TRBV12-3 or TRBV12-4 to TRBJ1-2; D gene unclear. V lost 7 bases and J 8 bases, leaving 20 bases between the germline ends. The CDR3 sequence is 14 residues long. The CDR3, as DNA: TGTGCCAGCACCCGCGAGGACCCCTGGAGGGGCTACACCTTC. This codes for CASTREDPWRGYTF.

The V gene is TRBV7-2, the J gene TRBJ2-1, with D possibly TRBD2 on 5 matching bases. From germline, CDR1 is SGHTA and CDR2 FQGNSA. The CDR3 is 15 residues long. V lost 4 bases, J lost 1 base, and 11 bases lay in between. CDR3 nucleotides: TGTGCCAGCAGCTCGACTAAGATTTCCTACAATGAGCAGTTCTTC. Translation gives CASSSTKISYNEQFF.

This clonotype was detected a few times. The rearrangement uses TRBV29-1 and TRBJ2-5, with 9 bases aligning to TRBD1. Unmatched junction bases numbered 8, after V lost 5 bases and J lost 7 bases. The CDR3 extends over 13 amino acids. The V gene's germline CDR1 is SQVTM and CDR2 ANQGSEA. CDR3 sequence reads: CSVSLQGAGTQYF. The DNA for the CDR3 is TGCAGCGTTTCGTTACAGGGGGCAGGGACCCAGTACTTC. The full variable domain, rest sourced from reference TRBV29-1 and TRBJ2-5, is SAVISQKPSRDICQRGTSLTIQCQVDSQVTMMFWYRQQPGQSLTLIATANQGSEATYESGFVIDKFPISRPNLTFSTLTVSNMSPEDSSIYLCSVSLQGAGTQYFGPGTRLLVL.

This clonotype was detected only a few times. The J gene is TRBJ2-7, the V gene TRBV4-1; TRBD1 agrees at 10 bases. CDR3 length equals 15 residues. The germline V gene has CDR1 MGHRA and CDR2 YSYEKL. V was pared by 5 bases and J by 4 bases, with 8 bases of the junction left unmatched. This chain's CDR3 is CASSVNPGQGYEQYF. The CDR3 coding sequence is TGCGCCAGCAGCGTCAATCCGGGACAGGGGTACGAGCAGTACTTC.

V usage is TRBV11-2 and J usage is TRBJ2-5; D possibly corresponds to TRBD1 (6 bases). There are 15 residues in the CDR3. CDR1 and CDR2 (germline): SGHAT, FQNNGV. Trimming stripped 4 bases from V and 6 bases from J, with 18 bases between. CDR3 sequence: CASSSPQAGEKTQYF. CDR3 DNA: TGTGCCAGCAGCTCACCGCAAGCAGGGGAGAAGACCCAGTACTTC.

J is TRBJ2-1 and V is TRBV6-5; 8 bases map to TRBD2. The CDR3 runs to 15 residues. V dropped 6 bases and J dropped 10; count of bases not matched to a gene: 14. Germline CDR1 reads MNHEY; CDR2 reads SVGAGI. The CDR3 sequence: CASSLLPTASGEQFF. DNA for the CDR3: TGTGCCAGCAGCCTCCTCCCGACGGCTAGCGGGGAGCAGTTCTTC.

There are a few counts of this clonotype. The chain has TRBV4-1 and TRBJ2-3; no definite D call. Trimming shortened V by 0 bases and J by 9 bases, and 10 bases separated the two germline ends. The CDR3 sequence is 13 residues long. Germline V gene lookup returns CDR1 MGHRA and CDR2 YSYEKL. The CDR3 reads CASSQDHPGTQYF. Here the CDR3 DNA reads TGCGCCAGCAGCCAAGATCACCCAGGCACGCAGTATTTT.